A selection of T cell receptor beta chains follows, all from one sample in a study of shared clonotypes between healthy human individuals. TCRdb's table, derived via immunoSEQ multiplex PCR, lists solely in-frame clones and lacks some. The sample lists over a million clones; roughly 97% were seen once. Sequencing was done on a sample of naive CD4+ T cells sorted from blood. The source of these receptors is a man aged 25-45 years in good health. CDR3s include the opening cysteine and the closing phenylalanine or tryptophan. A clone size is listed for some rows: how often the clone was seen (once, few, many), or a class if it is expanded.

clone_size j_call v_call cdr3_aa
NA TRBJ1-2 TRBV9 CASHGTGGSNYGYTF
NA TRBJ1-3 TRBV30 CAWSVTRRGNTIYF
NA TRBJ2-7 TRBV7-8 CASSLGREHYEQYF
NA TRBJ2-7 TRBV9 CASSVDDRGKQYF
NA TRBJ1-1 TRBV7-2 CASSAPWDRATFF
NA TRBJ1-1 TRBV7-9 CASSSGPFTEAFF
NA TRBJ2-7 TRBV28 CASSIGLAGVVLYEQYF
NA TRBJ1-1 TRBV7-8 CASSLTGRTEAFF
NA TRBJ2-1 TRBV6-1 CASRPGQGSNEQFF
NA TRBJ1-3 TRBV6-5 CASSYSWRGGNTIYF
NA TRBJ2-1 TRBV28 CASSFISGSWYNEQFF
NA TRBJ1-4 TRBV5-4 CASSLDQGTNEKLFF
NA TRBJ2-2 TRBV11-3 CASSLAGEAGELFF
NA TRBJ2-3 TRBV18 CASYPGLAGGPSTDTQYF
NA TRBJ2-1 TRBV28 CASRNLADEQFF
NA TRBJ2-1 TRBV10-2 CASSRMGLAASSYNEQFF
NA TRBJ1-2 TRBV19 CASQLGQGYGYTF
once TRBJ1-1 TRBV18 CASSPLPGRLDTEAFF
NA TRBJ2-3 TRBV7-9 CASSSLGRDTQYF
once TRBJ1-1 TRBV27 CASSSQLQGTEAFF
NA TRBJ1-2 TRBV27 CASSSMGAPTGGYTF
NA TRBJ2-1 TRBV7-3 CASSLRGVGTPFF
NA TRBJ2-3 TRBV9 CASSVDGRGPTDTQYF
NA TRBJ2-7 TRBV6-5 CASSPGPNSGEQYF
NA TRBJ2-7 TRBV28 CASSFFAGTTYEQYF
NA TRBJ2-1 TRBV11-3 CASSLRGGIYNEQFF